This T cell receptor beta chain was obtained from a study of blood T cell repertoires in COVID-19. The wider study: Spain, Italy and the United States supplied samples that represented acute and convalescent COVID-19. The analysed material was cDNA or gDNA that came from T cells, B-cell-depleted T cells, or PBMCs.

Methods used by the authors: Amplified reference gene primers provided the basis for estimating nucleated cell counts. Here immunoSEQ multiplex PCR was the method, and the copy in TCRdb shows in-frame clones only, minus some. From that table come the V and J calls and clone size; the DNA was used to work out D and trimming. The sample lists fewer than 250,000 clones; about 86% were seen once. CDR3 length: 14 amino acids. Germline V CDR1 and CDR2: SEHNR, FQNEAQ (reference sequence). V was pared by 5 bases and J by 4 bases, with 5 bases of the junction left unmatched. The sample taken for sequencing was peripheral blood. V and J are TRBV7-9 and TRBJ2-1, with 7 nucleotides matching TRBD1. This sequence originates from a man in his fifties or sixties with active or convalescent COVID-19. The CDR3 here is CASSHRDSYNEQFF. Here the CDR3 DNA reads TGTGCCAGCAGCCACCGGGACAGTTACAATGAGCAGTTCTTC.